This T cell receptor (beta chain) was sequenced for a study of cytomegalovirus exposure and HLA in healthy donors. 60 Vbeta and 13 Jbeta primers were used in PCR. Measured with immunoSEQ multiplex PCR; TCRdb has only the in-frame clones, and not every one. Its table records 95,000 to 110,000 clones. Germline CDR1 is SNHLY and CDR2 is FYNNEI. V gave up 6 bases and J gave up 5 bases; unmatched junction bases: 10. The CDR3 runs 15 residues. Whole-study findings and limits: Several top significant clusters appeared, in a later analysis, to be linked to common viral pathogens.

Of note for this clone: The antigen remains unidentified.

This rearrangement joins TRBV2 to TRBJ1-5; 7 nucleotides align to TRBD1. The receptor's source is a man between 35 and 55 years old in good health and CMV-seronegative. The specimen sequenced was PBMCs. This chain's CDR3 is CASSGDRVQDQPQHF. The CDR3, as DNA: TGTGCCAGCAGCGGAGACAGGGTACAGGATCAGCCCCAGCATTTT.